This TCR beta chain originates from a study of identical twins. One entry per CDR3 protein results from TCRdb running MiXCR on the 5' RACE reads. The repertoire includes a few hundred thousand distinct CDR3 sequences, around 9.6% of them detected once, and 2.5% to 3.5% sits in the top ten. This clonotype has a handful of counts. Its antigen is not identified. This CDR3 has 15 residues. Germline V gene data show CDR1 as DFQATT and CDR2 as SNEGSKA (reference sequence). J lost 2 bases, V lost 6 bases, and 10 bases had no gene match. General study results and limits: It was possible that invariant MAIT and iNKT cells partly confounded the zero-insertion analyses. The study found weaker excess twin sharing in beta out-of-frame sequences. Cross-sectional statistics, not tracking of the same donors, supported the conclusions.

Another study also made use of these data, one on yellow fever vaccine responses in identical twins.

The gene calls are TRBV20-1 and TRBJ2-1, with TRBD2 matching 7 bases. Specimen: PBMCs. The receptor was isolated from a woman between 18 and 29 years old in good health. DNA of the CDR3: TGCAGTGCCCAAGAACCAGGGACTACCTACAATGAGCAGTTCTTC. It encodes CSAQEPGTTYNEQFF.